This TCR beta chain appears in the sequencing data of a study of cytomegalovirus exposure and HLA in healthy donors. Primers included in the PCR were 60 Vbeta and 13 Jbeta primers. Data came from immunoSEQ multiplex PCR; TCRdb stores just in-frame clones and leaves some out. The table records 150,000 to 200,000 clones, 9.5% of them present only once. Germline lookup yields CDR1 SGHRS and CDR2 YFSETQ. The V end was cut by 2 bases, the J end by 3 bases, with 9 bases between. The CDR3 extends over 13 amino acids. This clone has only a few counts. J is TRBJ2-7 and V is TRBV5-1; maybe TRBD2 (5 bases). The origin of this receptor is a woman aged 25 to 45 in good health and CMV-seropositive. Sequencing was performed on PBMCs. The CDR3 loop reads CASSFLANYEQYF. Here the CDR3 DNA reads TGCGCCAGCAGCTTTCTAGCAAACTACGAGCAGTACTTC.